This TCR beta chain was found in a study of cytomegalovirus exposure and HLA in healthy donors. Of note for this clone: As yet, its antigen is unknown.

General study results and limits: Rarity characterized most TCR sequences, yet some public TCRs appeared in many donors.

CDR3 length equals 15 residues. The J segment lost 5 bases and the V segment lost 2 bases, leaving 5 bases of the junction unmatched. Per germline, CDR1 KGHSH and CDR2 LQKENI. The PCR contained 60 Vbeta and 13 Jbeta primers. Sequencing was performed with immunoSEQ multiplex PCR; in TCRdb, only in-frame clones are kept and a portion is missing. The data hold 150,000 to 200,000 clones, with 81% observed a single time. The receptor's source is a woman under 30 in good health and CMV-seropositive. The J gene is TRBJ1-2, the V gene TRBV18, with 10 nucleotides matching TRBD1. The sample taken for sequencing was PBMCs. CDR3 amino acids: CASSPKWGQGYGYTF. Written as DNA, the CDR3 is TGTGCCAGCTCACCAAAATGGGGACAGGGGTATGGCTACACCTTC.